A single sample is the source of the 11 T cell receptor beta chains below, sequenced in a study of regulatory T cells in long-lasting Graves disease. According to the study, TCR beta libraries were built with iRepertoire HTBI primers and CDR3-region Arm-PCR. TCRdb ran MiXCR on the multiplex PCR reads and lists one entry per CDR3 protein. This sample has more than 400,000 distinct CDR3 sequences; roughly 15% occur once, and the top ten carry less than 15%. Time point defined: newly diagnosed GD, antithyroid drugs for less than 3 months. Extracted PBMC RNA gave rise to the TCR library. A further study also used this sample, focusing on T cells in Graves' hyperthyroidism and ophthalmopathy.

This specimen was peripheral blood mononuclear cells (PBMCs), taken at new diagnosis, from a patient treated with antithyroid drugs. The receptors originated from a man in his forties or fifties with Graves disease.

This clonotype appeared many times. The V call is TRBV6-1, the J call TRBJ2-7; a weak D match, TRBD2 (5 bases). V was trimmed by 2 bases and J by 9 bases, leaving 20 bases between them. The germline V gene has CDR1 MNHNS and CDR2 SASEGT. The CDR3 contains 15 residues. CDR3 in amino acids: CASSETWTGPFLQYF. The DNA of the CDR3 is TGTGCCAGCAGTGAAACATGGACTGGTCCTTTCTTGCAGTACTTC.

This clonotype has a count of ten or more. The chain employs TRBV7-9 and TRBJ2-1, with D possibly being TRBD1 or TRBD2 (5 bases each). The CDR3 consists of 16 residues. CDR1 is SEHNR, CDR2 FQNEAQ, per germline (reference sequence). V lost 4 bases and J lost 0, with 13 bases in between. The CDR3 protein is CASSSGAGSSYNEQFF. In nucleotides, the CDR3 is TGTGCCAGCAGCTCTGGGGCGGGTAGCTCCTACAATGAGCAGTTCTTC.

The sample holds many counts of this clonotype. V is TRBV4-1 and J is TRBJ1-2, with TRBD1 matching 10 bases. The CDR3 loop spans 17 amino acids. Per germline, CDR1 MGHRA and CDR2 YSYEKL. J gave up 1 base and V 0 bases, and 5 bases lay outside the gene matches. The CDR3: CASSQERQGALNYGYTF. The CDR3 nucleotides read TGCGCCAGCAGCCAAGAAAGACAGGGGGCACTTAACTATGGCTACACCTTC.

This clonotype was recorded many times. The chain is built from TRBV12-3 or TRBV12-4 and TRBJ1-6, with 8 bases identical to TRBD1. This CDR3 is 14 amino acids long. The V gene end was trimmed by 5 bases and the J gene end by 10 bases; junction bases not matched to a gene: 7. In DNA form, the CDR3 reads TGTGCCAGCAGTCCTCGGACAGGGTTGTCACCCCTCCACTTT. This codes for CASSPRTGLSPLHF.

This clonotype was seen many times. The genes are TRBV12-3 or TRBV12-4 and TRBJ2-7, with D maybe TRBD1 (5 bases). V lost 5 bases, J lost 3 bases, and 14 bases lay in between. CDR3 length: 14 residues. CDR3 loop: CASSPGLRIYEQYF. The CDR3 nucleotides read TGTGCCAGCAGTCCAGGGTTGAGAATCTACGAGCAGTACTTC.

In its sample, this clonotype was seen once. The V gene is TRBV6-1, the J gene TRBJ1-5, with 8 positions matching TRBD1. The CDR3 is 16 residues long. CDR1 MNHNS and CDR2 SASEGT come from the germline V gene. J gave up 2 bases and V 5 bases, and 8 bases lay outside the gene matches. The CDR3 protein is CASSPQGAVGNQPQHF. The CDR3 coding sequence is TGTGCCAGCAGTCCCCAGGGGGCTGTCGGCAATCAGCCCCAGCATTTT.

This sequence joins TRBV5-6 and TRBJ2-3; tentatively, D is TRBD1 (5 bases). Trimming removed 1 base from V and 14 bases from J, with 20 bases in between. The germline gives CDR1 SGHDT, CDR2 YYEEEE. This CDR3 contains 14 residues. CDR3 amino acids: CASSLSRDYGFSYF. The CDR3 bases are TGTGCCAGCAGCTTGAGCAGGGATTATGGGTTTTCGTATTTT.

Many counts were recorded for this clonotype. The chain carries TRBV28 and TRBJ2-2, with D maybe TRBD1 (5 bases). CDR3 length: 15 amino acids. Germline V CDR1 and CDR2: MDHEN, SYDVKM. The V end was cut by 5 bases, the J end by 4 bases, with 14 bases between. The CDR3 sequence: CASSRRVPGTGELFF. The DNA for the CDR3 is TGTGCCAGCAGTCGCAGGGTACCCGGCACCGGGGAGCTGTTTTTT.

This clonotype was detected many times. This chain connects TRBV2 to TRBJ2-5; the D is unclear. Germline V gene data show CDR1 as SNHLY and CDR2 as FYNNEI. This CDR3 contains 13 residues. The V end lost 4 bases, the J end lost 4 bases, and 10 bases lay between the germline ends. The CDR3 protein is CASSVELTETQYF. CDR3 in DNA: TGTGCCAGCAGTGTAGAACTCACAGAGACCCAGTACTTC.

V is TRBV19 and J is TRBJ2-1; 13 nucleotides line up with TRBD2. The trim removed 3 bases at V and 0 bases at J, leaving 5 bases unmatched. The germline gives CDR1 LNHDA, CDR2 SQIVND (reference sequence). The CDR3 is made up of 18 amino acids. The CDR3 protein is CASSITSGRASSYNEQFF. The CDR3 DNA sequence: TGTGCCAGTAGTATCACTAGCGGGAGGGCTAGCTCCTACAATGAGCAGTTCTTC.

This clonotype was counted ten times or more. The chain uses TRBV6-1 and TRBJ2-3; D gene uncertain. CDR1 and CDR2 (germline): MNHNS, SASEGT. CDR3 length equals 12 residues. V was clipped by 4 bases and J by 0 bases, with 2 bases between them. The CDR3 nucleotides are TGTGCCAGCAGTGGAAGCACAGATACGCAGTATTTT. Translation: CASSGSTDTQYF.